The 11 T cell receptor beta chains presented below share a single source sample, sequenced in a study of control samples from healthy donors and cancer patients. TCRdb's table, derived via immunoSEQ multiplex PCR, lists solely in-frame clones and lacks some. Among 170,000 or so clones listed, 90% to 95% were seen once. The material sequenced was blood. The receptors stem from a woman between 18 and 30 years old in good health.

V and J are TRBV7-9 and TRBJ1-6, with TRBD1 matching over 10 bases. The CDR3 covers 14 residues. The V gene's germline CDR1 is SEHNR and CDR2 FQNEAQ (reference sequence). The V and J ends lost 7 bases and 9 bases, in that order; junction bases with no gene match: 6. The CDR3 bases are TGTGCCAGCACCAACGGACAGGGGGGTTCACCCCTCCACTTT. The encoded protein is CASTNGQGGSPLHF.

This clone was detected only once. For the CDR3, the DNA is TGTGCCAGCAGCTTAAACGGGGCGAACACCGGGGAGCTGTTTTTT. Amino acid sequence: CASSLNGANTGELFF. The V call is TRBV7-9, the J call TRBJ2-2; a weak D match, TRBD2 (5 bases). Between the trimmed V and J ends, which lost 2 bases and 0 bases, there was a span of 7 bases. Germline CDR1 SEHNR, CDR2 FQNEAQ (reference sequence). The CDR3 sequence is 15 residues long.

J is TRBJ2-1 and V is TRBV6-5; 11 bases agree with TRBD2. Germline trimming cut 7 bases from V and 5 bases from J; bases unmatched to any gene: 7. The germline V gene encodes CDR1 MNHEY and CDR2 SVGAGI. The CDR3 is 15 amino acids. DNA of the CDR3: TGTGCCAGCACAAGGACTAGCGGGTCGGACAATGAGCAGTTCTTC. This translates into CASTRTSGSDNEQFF.

The rearrangement links TRBV9 to TRBJ1-1; tentatively, D is TRBD1 (6 bases). The CDR3 runs 16 residues. Trimming took off 0 bases at V and 2 bases at J, with 14 bases between the two ends. Germline-derived CDR1 and CDR2 are SGDLS and YYNGEE. The CDR3, as DNA: TGTGCCAGCAGCGTAGGGTCCGGGACACATAACACTGAAGCTTTCTTT. Amino acid sequence: CASSVGSGTHNTEAFF.

On this clone: The same CDR3 also results from other DNA sequences found in this sample. The chain has TRBV10-3 and TRBJ2-5; the D is unclear. Trimming left V 0 bases short and J 5 bases short, with 1 base between. CDR3 length: 11 amino acids. Germline V gene lookup returns CDR1 ENHRY and CDR2 SYGVKD. CDR3 loop: CAISESETQYF. The CDR3 DNA reads TGTGCCATCAGTGAGTCGGAGACCCAGTACTTC.

The chain combines TRBV5-4 with TRBJ1-1, with unresolved D. This CDR3 contains 14 residues. V shed 1 base and J shed 1 base, with 8 bases lying between them. Germline CDR1 SGHNT, CDR2 YYREEE (reference sequence). The CDR3 reads CASSLKPGNTEAFF. The CDR3 nucleotides read TGTGCCAGCAGCTTGAAACCAGGGAACACTGAAGCTTTCTTT.

This chain joins TRBV25-1 and TRBJ2-1; D not resolved. The V gene's germline CDR1 is MGHDK and CDR2 SYGVNS. The CDR3 is 18 residues long. V was clipped by 3 bases and J by 4 bases, with 22 bases between them. The CDR3 region has the DNA TGTGCCAGCAGTGATCTATTCCCCCGTTCTCGGGTGTACAATGAGCAGTTCTTC. Encoded protein: CASSDLFPRSRVYNEQFF.

The chain's CDR3 is CASSTGQLQETQYF. CDR3 nucleotides: TGTGCCAGTAGTACGGGACAGTTGCAAGAGACCCAGTACTTC. This chain links TRBV19 with TRBJ2-5, with 7 bases fitting TRBD1. The V gene end was trimmed by 4 bases and the J gene end by 2 bases; junction bases not matched to a gene: 4. The CDR3 runs to 14 residues. Germline CDR1 LNHDA, CDR2 SQIVND (reference sequence).

J is TRBJ2-3 and V is TRBV2, with D unclear. This CDR3 is built from 13 residues. Trimming stripped 7 bases from V and 3 bases from J, with 11 bases between. Germline V gene data show CDR1 as SNHLY and CDR2 as FYNNEI. Here the CDR3 reads CASKEQRTDTQYF. The CDR3 DNA is TGTGCCAGCAAAGAACAGAGAACAGATACGCAGTATTTT.

The CDR3 is CATSSNVLRDEQYF. The CDR3 region has the DNA TGTGCCACCAGCAGTAACGTTCTTCGGGACGAGCAGTACTTC. The V call is TRBV15, the J call TRBJ2-7, with D unresolved. CDR3 length equals 14 residues. V lost 3 bases to trimming and J lost 5 bases, with 14 bases between them. The germline gives CDR1 LNHNV, CDR2 YYDKDF (reference sequence).

The chain employs TRBV28 and TRBJ1-2; 12 positions match TRBD1. CDR3 length equals 15 residues. V lost 4 bases and J lost 8; bases outside the gene matches: 8. CDR1 and CDR2 from the germline V gene are MDHEN and SYDVKM. The CDR3 DNA is TGTGCCAGCAGTTCCCGCCCCGGGACAGGGGGCGGCTACACCTTC. Protein: CASSSRPGTGGGYTF.